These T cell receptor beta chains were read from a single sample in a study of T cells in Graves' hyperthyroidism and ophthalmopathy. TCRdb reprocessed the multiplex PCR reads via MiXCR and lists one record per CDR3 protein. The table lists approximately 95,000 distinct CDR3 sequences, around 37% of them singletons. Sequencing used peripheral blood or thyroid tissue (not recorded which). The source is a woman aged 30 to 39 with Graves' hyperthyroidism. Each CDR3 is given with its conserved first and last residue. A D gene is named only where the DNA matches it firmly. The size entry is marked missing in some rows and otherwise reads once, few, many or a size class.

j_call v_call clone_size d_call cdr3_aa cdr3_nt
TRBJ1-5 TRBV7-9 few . CASSLGTGSNQPQHF TGTGCCAGCAGCTTGGGAACAGGGAGCAATCAGCCCCAGCATTTT
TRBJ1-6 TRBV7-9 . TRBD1 CASSTRQGAIGNSPLHF TGTGCCAGCAGCACCCGACAGGGGGCCATTGGTAATTCACCCCTCCACTTT
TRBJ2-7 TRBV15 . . CATSGGTVGVEQYF TGTGCCACCAGCGGCGGGACCGTAGGGGTCGAGCAGTACTTC
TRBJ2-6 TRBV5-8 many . CASSWVAGANVLTF TGTGCCAGCAGTTGGGTAGCAGGGGCCAACGTCCTGACTTTC
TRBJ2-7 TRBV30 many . CAWSAPGRQYF TGTGCCTGGAGTGCCCCCGGGAGGCAGTACTTC
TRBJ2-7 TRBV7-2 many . CASRRAAGTPEQYF TGTGCCAGCAGGCGGGCCGCGGGAACCCCCGAGCAGTACTTC
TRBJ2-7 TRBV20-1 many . CSARSASYEQYF TGCAGTGCTAGAAGCGCATCCTACGAGCAGTACTTC
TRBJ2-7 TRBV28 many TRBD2 CASKEREMYEQYF TGTGCCAGCAAGGAGCGGGAGATGTACGAGCAGTACTTC
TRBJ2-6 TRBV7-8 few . CASSGANVLTF TGTGCCAGCTCTGGGGCTAACGTCCTGACTTTC
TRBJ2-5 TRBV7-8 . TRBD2 CASSSRAGEGETQYF TGTGCCAGCAGCTCACGAGCGGGAGAGGGCGAGACCCAGTACTTC
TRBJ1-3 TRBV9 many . CASSVRELSGNTIYF TGTGCCAGCAGCGTAAGGGAGCTCTCTGGAAACACCATATATTTT
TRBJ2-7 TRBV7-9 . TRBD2 CASSLPPGGPYGQYF TGTGCCAGCAGCTTACCACCGGGAGGGCCTTACGGGCAGTACTTC
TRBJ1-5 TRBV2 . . CASSEQGSRPQHF TGTGCCAGCAGTGAACAGGGCAGTCGGCCCCAGCATTTT
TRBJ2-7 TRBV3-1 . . CASSQEPGAPYEQYF TGTGCCAGCAGCCAAGAACCGGGGGCCCCCTACGAGCAGTACTTC
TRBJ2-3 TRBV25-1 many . CASSEELTTDTQYF TGTGCCAGCAGTGAAGAACTAACCACAGATACGCAGTATTTT
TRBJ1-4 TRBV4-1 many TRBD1 CASSQGQGALTGSEKLFF TGCGCCAGCAGCCAAGGTCAGGGGGCCCTGACGGGGAGTGAAAAACTGTTTTTT
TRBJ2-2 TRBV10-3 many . CAIRKDSSGELFF TGTGCCATCAGAAAAGACAGTAGCGGGGAGCTGTTTTTT
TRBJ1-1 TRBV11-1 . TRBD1 CASSNSGGTEAFF TGTGCCAGCAGCAATTCAGGGGGCACTGAAGCTTTCTTT
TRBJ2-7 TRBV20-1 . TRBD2 CSAEKTSGSYEQYF TGCAGTGCTGAAAAGACTAGCGGGAGCTACGAGCAGTACTTC
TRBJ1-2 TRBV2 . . CASSEKGLDTF TGTGCCAGCAGTGAGAAGGGACTGGACACCTTC
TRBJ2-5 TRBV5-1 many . CASSPTSAKETQYF TGCGCCAGCAGTCCCACCAGCGCTAAAGAGACCCAGTACTTC
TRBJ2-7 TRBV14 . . CASRPSGEQYF TGTGCCAGCAGGCCCTCCGGGGAGCAGTACTTC
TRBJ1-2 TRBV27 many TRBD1 CASSLDREGSGYTF TGTGCCAGCAGTTTAGACAGGGAGGGTAGTGGCTACACCTTC
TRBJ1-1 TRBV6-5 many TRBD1 CASRAGQKNTEAFF TGTGCCAGCAGGGCGGGACAGAAGAACACTGAAGCTTTCTTT
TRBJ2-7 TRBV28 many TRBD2 CASSLWGGIHEQYF TGTGCCAGCAGTTTATGGGGAGGGATCCACGAGCAGTACTTC
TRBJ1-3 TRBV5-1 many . CASSLGSGNTIYF TGCGCCAGCAGCTTGGGATCTGGAAACACCATATATTTT
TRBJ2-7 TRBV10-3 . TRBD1 CAISGGQGEGSYEQYF TGTGCCATCAGTGGCGGACAGGGTGAAGGGTCCTACGAGCAGTACTTC
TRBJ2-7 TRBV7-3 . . CASSLTARGEQYF TGTGCCAGCAGCTTAACAGCCCGGGGCGAGCAGTACTTC
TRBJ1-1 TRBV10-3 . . CAARRGTEAFF TGTGCCGCCAGGAGGGGCACTGAAGCTTTCTTT
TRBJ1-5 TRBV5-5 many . CASSLEGQPQHF TGTGCCAGCAGCTTGGAAGGTCAGCCCCAGCATTTT
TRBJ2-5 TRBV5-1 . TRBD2 CASSLEGLADQETQYF TGCGCCAGCAGCTTGGAGGGACTAGCGGATCAAGAGACCCAGTACTTC
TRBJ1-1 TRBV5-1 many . CASRGDTEAFF TGCGCCAGCAGGGGGGACACTGAAGCTTTCTTT
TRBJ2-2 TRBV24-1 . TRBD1 CATSHRGNTGELFF TGTGCCACGTCCCACAGGGGTAACACCGGGGAGCTGTTTTTT
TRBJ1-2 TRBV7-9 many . CASSQQRSAVYGYTF TGTGCCAGCAGCCAACAGCGATCTGCGGTCTATGGCTACACCTTC
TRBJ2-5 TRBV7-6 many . CASSFPGFGETQYF TGTGCCAGCAGCTTTCCAGGGTTCGGCGAGACCCAGTACTTC
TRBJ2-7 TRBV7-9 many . CASSLVQGSYEQYF TGTGCCAGCAGCTTAGTCCAGGGCTCCTACGAGCAGTACTTC
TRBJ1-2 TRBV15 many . CATSRDGSVFYGYTF TGTGCCACCAGCAGAGATGGGTCGGTCTTCTATGGCTACACCTTC
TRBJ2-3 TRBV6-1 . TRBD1 CASNLQGARDTQYF TGTGCCAGCAATCTACAGGGGGCTAGGGATACGCAGTATTTT
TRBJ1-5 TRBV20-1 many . CSARDPARNQPQHF TGCAGTGCTAGGGATCCGGCCCGCAATCAGCCCCAGCATTTT
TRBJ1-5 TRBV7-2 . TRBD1 CASIQGVGQPQHF TGTGCCAGCATTCAGGGGGTCGGTCAGCCCCAGCATTTT
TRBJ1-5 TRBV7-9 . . CASSLVSLGREANQPQHF TGTGCCAGCAGCTTAGTCTCGCTAGGCAGGGAGGCCAATCAGCCCCAGCATTTT